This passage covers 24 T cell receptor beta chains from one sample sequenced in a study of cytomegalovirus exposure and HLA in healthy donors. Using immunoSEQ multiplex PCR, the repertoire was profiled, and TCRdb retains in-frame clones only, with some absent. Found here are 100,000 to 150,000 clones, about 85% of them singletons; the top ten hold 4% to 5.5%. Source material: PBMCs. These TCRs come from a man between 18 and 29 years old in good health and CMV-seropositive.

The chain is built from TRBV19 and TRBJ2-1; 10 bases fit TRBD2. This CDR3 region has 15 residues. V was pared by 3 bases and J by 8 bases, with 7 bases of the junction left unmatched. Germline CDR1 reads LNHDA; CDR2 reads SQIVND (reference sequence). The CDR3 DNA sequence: TGTGCCAGTAGTATGGGGAGCGGGGGGGCATATGAGCAGTTCTTC. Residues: CASSMGSGGAYEQFF.

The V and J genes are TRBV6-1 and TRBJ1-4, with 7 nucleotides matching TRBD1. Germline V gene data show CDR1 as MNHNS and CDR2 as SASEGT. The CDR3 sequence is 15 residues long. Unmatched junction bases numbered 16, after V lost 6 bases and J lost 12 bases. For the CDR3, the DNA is TGTGCCAGCAGACCGGGGGAGACAGGGTTTCGGGAACTGTTTTTT. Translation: CASRPGETGFRELFF.

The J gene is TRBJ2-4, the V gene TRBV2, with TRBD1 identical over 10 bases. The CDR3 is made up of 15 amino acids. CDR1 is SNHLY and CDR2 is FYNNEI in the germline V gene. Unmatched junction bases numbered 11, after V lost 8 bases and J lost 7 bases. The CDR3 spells CASSYQGQGINIQYF. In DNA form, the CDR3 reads TGTGCCAGCTCCTACCAGGGACAGGGGATTAACATTCAGTACTTC.

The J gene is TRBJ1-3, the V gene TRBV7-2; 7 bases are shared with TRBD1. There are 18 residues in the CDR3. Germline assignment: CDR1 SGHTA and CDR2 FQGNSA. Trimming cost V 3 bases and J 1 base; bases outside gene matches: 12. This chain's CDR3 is CASSFEQGLLFSGNTIYF. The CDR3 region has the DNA TGTGCCAGCAGCTTCGAACAGGGGTTACTTTTTTCTGGAAACACCATATATTTT.

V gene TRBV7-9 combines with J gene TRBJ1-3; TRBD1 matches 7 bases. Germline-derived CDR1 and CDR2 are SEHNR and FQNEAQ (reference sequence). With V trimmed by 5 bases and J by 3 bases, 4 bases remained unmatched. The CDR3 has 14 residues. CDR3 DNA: TGTGCCAGCAGCCTCGACAGGGATGGAAACACCATATATTTT. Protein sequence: CASSLDRDGNTIYF.

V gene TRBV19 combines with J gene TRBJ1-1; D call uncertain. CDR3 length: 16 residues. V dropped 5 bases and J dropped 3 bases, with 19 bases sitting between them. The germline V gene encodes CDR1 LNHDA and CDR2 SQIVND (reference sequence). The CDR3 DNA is TGTGCCAGTAGTCCTCGTAGGAGTTTCGGGGACACTGAAGCTTTCTTT. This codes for CASSPRRSFGDTEAFF.

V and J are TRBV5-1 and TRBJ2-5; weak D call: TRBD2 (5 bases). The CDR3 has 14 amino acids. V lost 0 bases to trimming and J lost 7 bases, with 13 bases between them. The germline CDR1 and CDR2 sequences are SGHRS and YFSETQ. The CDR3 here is CASSLVGTRGTQYF. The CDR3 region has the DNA TGCGCCAGCAGCTTGGTAGGAACACGGGGGACCCAGTACTTC.

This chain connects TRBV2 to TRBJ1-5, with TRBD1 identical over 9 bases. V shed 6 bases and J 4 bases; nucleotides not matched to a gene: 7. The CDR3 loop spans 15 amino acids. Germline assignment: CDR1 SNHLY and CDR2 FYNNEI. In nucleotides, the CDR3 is TGTGCCAGCAGCGAGACGACAGGGGGGAATCAGCCCCAGCATTTT. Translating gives CASSETTGGNQPQHF.

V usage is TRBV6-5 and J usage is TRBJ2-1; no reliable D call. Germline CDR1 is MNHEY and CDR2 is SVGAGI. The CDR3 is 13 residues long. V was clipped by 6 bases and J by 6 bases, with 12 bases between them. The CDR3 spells CASRSSGTNEQFF. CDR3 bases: TGTGCCAGCAGGTCCTCAGGTACCAATGAGCAGTTCTTC.

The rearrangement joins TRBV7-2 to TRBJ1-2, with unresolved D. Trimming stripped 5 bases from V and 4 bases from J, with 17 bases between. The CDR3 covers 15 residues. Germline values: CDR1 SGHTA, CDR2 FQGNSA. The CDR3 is CASSPVGGLPYGYTF. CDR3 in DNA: TGTGCCAGCAGCCCCGTGGGAGGACTTCCCTATGGCTACACCTTC.

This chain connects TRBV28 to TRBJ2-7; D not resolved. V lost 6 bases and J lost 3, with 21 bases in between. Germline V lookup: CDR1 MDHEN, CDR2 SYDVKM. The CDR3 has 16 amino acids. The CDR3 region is CASRPKDPFRNYEQYF. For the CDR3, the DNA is TGTGCCAGCAGGCCTAAGGATCCTTTCAGGAACTACGAGCAGTACTTC.

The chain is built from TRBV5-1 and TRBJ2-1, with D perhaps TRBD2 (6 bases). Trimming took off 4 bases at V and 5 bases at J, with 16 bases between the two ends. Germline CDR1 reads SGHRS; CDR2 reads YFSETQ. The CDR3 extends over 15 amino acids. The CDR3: CASSRLVGTDNEQFF. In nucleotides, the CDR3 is TGCGCCAGCAGCCGACTAGTGGGGACGGACAATGAGCAGTTCTTC.

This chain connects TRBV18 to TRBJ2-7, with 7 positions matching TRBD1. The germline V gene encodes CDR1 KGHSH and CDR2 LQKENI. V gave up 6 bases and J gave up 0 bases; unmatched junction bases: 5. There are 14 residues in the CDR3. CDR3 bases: TGTGCCAGCTCTCTCCGGGACAGCTCCTACGAGCAGTACTTC. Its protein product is CASSLRDSSYEQYF.

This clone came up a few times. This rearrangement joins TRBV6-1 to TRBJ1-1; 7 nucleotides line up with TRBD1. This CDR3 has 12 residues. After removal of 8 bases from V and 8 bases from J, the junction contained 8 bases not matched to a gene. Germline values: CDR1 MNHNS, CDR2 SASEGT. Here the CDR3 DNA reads TGTGCCAGCTGGGGAGTACAGGGGGAAGCTTTCTTT. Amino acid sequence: CASWGVQGEAFF.

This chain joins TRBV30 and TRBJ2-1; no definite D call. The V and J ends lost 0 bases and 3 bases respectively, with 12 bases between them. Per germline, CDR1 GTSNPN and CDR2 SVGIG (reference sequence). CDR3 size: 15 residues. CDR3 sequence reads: CAWSVSLPIYNEQFF. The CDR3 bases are TGTGCCTGGAGTGTATCACTACCGATCTACAATGAGCAGTTCTTC.

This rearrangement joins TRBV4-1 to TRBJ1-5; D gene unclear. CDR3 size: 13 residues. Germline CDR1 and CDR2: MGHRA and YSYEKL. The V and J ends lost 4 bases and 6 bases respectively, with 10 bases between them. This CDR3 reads CASSPAPGQPQHF. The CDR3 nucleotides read TGCGCCAGCAGCCCAGCCCCGGGTCAGCCCCAGCATTTT.

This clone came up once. CDR3 in amino acids: CASSITGMNTEAFF. The CDR3 DNA sequence: TGTGCCAGTAGTATAACAGGGATGAACACTGAAGCTTTCTTT. The chain combines TRBV19 with TRBJ1-1, with D perhaps TRBD1 (6 bases). Germline CDR1 LNHDA, CDR2 SQIVND (reference sequence). The V gene lost 2 bases and the J gene lost 0 bases, with 7 bases spanning the gap. CDR3 length equals 14 residues.

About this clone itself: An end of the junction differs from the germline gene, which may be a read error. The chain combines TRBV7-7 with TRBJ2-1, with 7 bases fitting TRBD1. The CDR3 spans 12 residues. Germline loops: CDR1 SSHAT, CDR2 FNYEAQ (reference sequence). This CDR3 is CASSSSGGEQFF. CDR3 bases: TGTGCTAGCAGCTCGTCAGGGGGTGAGCAGTTCTTC.

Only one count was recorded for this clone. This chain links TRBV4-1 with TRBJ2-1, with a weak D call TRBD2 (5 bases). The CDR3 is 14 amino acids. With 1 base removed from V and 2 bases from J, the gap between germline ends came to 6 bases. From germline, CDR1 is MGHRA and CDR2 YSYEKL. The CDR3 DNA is TGCGCCAGCAGCCAAGTGGGAGCCTACAATGAGCAGTTCTTC. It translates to CASSQVGAYNEQFF.

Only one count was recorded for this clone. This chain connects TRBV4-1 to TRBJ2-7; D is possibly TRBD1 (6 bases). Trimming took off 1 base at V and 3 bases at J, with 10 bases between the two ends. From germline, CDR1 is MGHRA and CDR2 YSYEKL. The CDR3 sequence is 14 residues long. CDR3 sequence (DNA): TGCGCCAGCAGCCAAGCCCCAGGGGTCTACGAGCAGTACTTC. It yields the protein CASSQAPGVYEQYF.

The CDR3 spells CASSFPTRPAGLTYEQYF. The CDR3 DNA is TGTGCCAGCAGTTTCCCTACACGGCCCGCGGGGCTAACCTACGAGCAGTACTTC. This chain joins TRBV28 and TRBJ2-7, with TRBD2 as a possible D gene (6 bases). The germline V gene encodes CDR1 MDHEN and CDR2 SYDVKM. The CDR3 runs to 18 residues. With 3 bases removed from V and 2 bases from J, the gap between germline ends came to 23 bases.

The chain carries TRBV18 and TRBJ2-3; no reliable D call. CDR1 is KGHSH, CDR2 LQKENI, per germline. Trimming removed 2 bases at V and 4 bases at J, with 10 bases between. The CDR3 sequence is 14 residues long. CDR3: CASSPDRAADTQYF. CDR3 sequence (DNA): TGTGCCAGCTCACCAGATAGAGCCGCAGATACGCAGTATTTT.

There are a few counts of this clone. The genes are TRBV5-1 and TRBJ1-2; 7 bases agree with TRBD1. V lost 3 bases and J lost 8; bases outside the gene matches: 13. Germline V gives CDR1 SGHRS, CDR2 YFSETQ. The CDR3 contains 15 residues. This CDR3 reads CASSSQAQGEPGYTF. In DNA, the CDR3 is TGCGCCAGCAGCTCACAGGCCCAGGGGGAGCCCGGCTACACCTTC.

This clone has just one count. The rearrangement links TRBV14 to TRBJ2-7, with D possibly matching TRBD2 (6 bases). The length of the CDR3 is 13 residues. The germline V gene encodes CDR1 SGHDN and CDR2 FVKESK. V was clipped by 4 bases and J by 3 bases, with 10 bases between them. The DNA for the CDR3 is TGTGCCAGCAGCCTCAATAGCGGCTACGAGCAGTACTTC. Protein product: CASSLNSGYEQYF.